These T cell receptor beta chains were read from a single sample in a study of cytomegalovirus exposure and HLA in healthy donors. Measured with immunoSEQ multiplex PCR; TCRdb has only the in-frame clones, and not every one. Among about 160,000 clones listed, 89% were seen once. Sequenced input: PBMCs. Every receptor here comes from a woman younger than 30 in good health and CMV-seropositive. CDR3s include the opening cysteine and the closing phenylalanine or tryptophan. The size entry is marked missing in some rows and otherwise reads once, few, many or a size class.

V gene	J gene	clone size	CDR3 protein
TRBV30	TRBJ1-5	.	CAWSVRGYQPQHF
TRBV4-3	TRBJ2-2	.	CASSQVRERDTGELFF
TRBV9	TRBJ2-1	.	CASSVAVAEFNEQFF
TRBV4-2	TRBJ2-3	.	CASSQDLAASGFTQYF
TRBV19	TRBJ1-5	.	CASRVWSPNQPQHF
TRBV15	TRBJ2-7	.	CATSREQGGSYEQYF
TRBV10-2	TRBJ1-2	.	CASSLDRRSIGGYTF
TRBV5-1	TRBJ1-4	.	CASSLAGGGLTNEKLFF
TRBV11-3	TRBJ2-3	.	CASTQGATYFTDTQYF
TRBV6-5	TRBJ2-7	.	CASKEPSIDEQYF
TRBV30	TRBJ2-1	.	CAWSRLAGKSSYNEQFF
TRBV30	TRBJ2-4	.	CACYPGQGASKNIQYF
TRBV5-6	TRBJ1-2	.	CASSLWAPGYGYTF
TRBV27	TRBJ2-1	.	CASATGRRRQFF
TRBV12-5	TRBJ2-1	.	CASGLVLGGYNEQFF
TRBV14	TRBJ2-5	.	CASSRGSGETQYF
TRBV15	TRBJ1-2	.	CATSSWGENYGYTF
TRBV7-9	TRBJ2-2	once	CAIPVHSGSQNTGELFF
TRBV19	TRBJ1-5	.	CASSARDSNQPQHF
TRBV7-8	TRBJ2-1	once	CASSWTGSDEQFF
TRBV4-3	TRBJ2-7	.	CASSQTRVSYEQYF
TRBV6-5	TRBJ1-5	.	CASSARVSNQPQHF
TRBV27	TRBJ2-3	.	CASSFQRSNTQYF
TRBV11-3	TRBJ1-2	.	CASSLVGGVGRPATWDGYTF
TRBV19	TRBJ2-1	.	CASSIGAGLAGGNLYNEQFF
TRBV9	TRBJ2-2	once	CASSVSLAGNTGELFF
TRBV15	TRBJ2-5	once	CATSRVTGLQETQYF
TRBV28	TRBJ1-2	.	CASSPPQGYGYTF
TRBV28	TRBJ1-5	.	CASSLYRGYQPQHF
TRBV10-1	TRBJ2-3	.	CASSTSGVNTDTQYF
TRBV29-1	TRBJ1-4	.	CSVVAGQNEKLFF
TRBV29-1	TRBJ1-5	few	CSVSAGIYQPQHF
TRBV28	TRBJ1-2	.	CASSNRGRNYGYTF
TRBV5-6	TRBJ1-1	few	CASSLSPQGNTEAFF
TRBV9	TRBJ1-3	.	CASRPSSGNTIYF
TRBV6-4	TRBJ2-3	.	CASSDSTSGSTDTQYF
TRBV5-1	TRBJ2-1	.	CASRCIVSNEQFF
TRBV5-8	TRBJ1-1	.	CASSLDRGSTEAFF
TRBV6-6	TRBJ2-2	.	CASSSGTYTGELFF
TRBV19	TRBJ1-5	.	CASSWRQGKNQPQHF
TRBV29-1	TRBJ1-2	.	CSVGLRRRHGYTF
TRBV4-3	TRBJ1-5	.	CASSQGPHSNQPQHF
TRBV7-8	TRBJ2-5	.	CASSSSGQPQETQYF
TRBV5-4	TRBJ2-1	.	CASSGGQGANEQFF
TRBV5-1	TRBJ2-5	.	CASSQTGVGGETQYF